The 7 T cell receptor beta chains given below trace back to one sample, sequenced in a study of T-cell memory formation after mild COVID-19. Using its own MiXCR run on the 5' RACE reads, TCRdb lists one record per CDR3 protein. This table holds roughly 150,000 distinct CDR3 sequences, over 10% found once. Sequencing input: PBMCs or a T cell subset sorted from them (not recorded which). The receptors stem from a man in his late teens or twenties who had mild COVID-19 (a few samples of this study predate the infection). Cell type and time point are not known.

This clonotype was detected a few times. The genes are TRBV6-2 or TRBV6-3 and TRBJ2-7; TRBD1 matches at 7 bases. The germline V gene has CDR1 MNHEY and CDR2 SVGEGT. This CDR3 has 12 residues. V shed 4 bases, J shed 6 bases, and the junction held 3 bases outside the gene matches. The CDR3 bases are TGTGCCAGCAGTTTACAGGGGCGCGAGCAGTACGTC. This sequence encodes CASSLQGREQYV.

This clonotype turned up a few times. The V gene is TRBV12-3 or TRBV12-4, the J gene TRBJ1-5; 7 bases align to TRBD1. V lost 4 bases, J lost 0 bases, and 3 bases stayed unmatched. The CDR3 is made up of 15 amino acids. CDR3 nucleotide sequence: TGTGCCAGCAGTTACCGGGACAGTAGCAATCAGCCCCAGCATTTT. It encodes CASSYRDSSNQPQHF.

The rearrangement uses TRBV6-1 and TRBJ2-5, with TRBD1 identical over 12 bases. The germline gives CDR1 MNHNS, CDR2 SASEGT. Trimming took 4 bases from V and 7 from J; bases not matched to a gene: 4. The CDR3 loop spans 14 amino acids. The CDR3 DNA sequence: TGTGCCAGCAGTGCCCGGGACAGGGGGCTGACCCAGTACTTC. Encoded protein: CASSARDRGLTQYF.

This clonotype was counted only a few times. CDR3 DNA sequence: TGCGCCAGCAGCTTGGTCCCAGACCAAGAGACCCAGTACTTC. Protein product: CASSLVPDQETQYF. The V gene is TRBV5-1, the J gene TRBJ2-5; no reliable D call. CDR1 and CDR2 from the germline V gene are SGHRS and YFSETQ. The CDR3 is 14 amino acids. Between the trimmed V and J ends, which lost 0 bases and 0 bases, there was a span of 6 bases.

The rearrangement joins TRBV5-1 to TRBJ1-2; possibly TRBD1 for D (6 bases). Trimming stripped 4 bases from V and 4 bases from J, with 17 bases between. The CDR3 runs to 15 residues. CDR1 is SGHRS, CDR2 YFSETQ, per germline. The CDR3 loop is CASSEGGHLVYGYTF. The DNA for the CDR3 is TGCGCCAGCAGCGAGGGGGGACATCTCGTCTATGGCTACACCTTC.

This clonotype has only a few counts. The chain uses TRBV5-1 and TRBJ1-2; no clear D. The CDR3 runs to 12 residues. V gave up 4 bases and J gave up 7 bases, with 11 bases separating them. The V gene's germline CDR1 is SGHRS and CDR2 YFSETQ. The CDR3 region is CASSVDFTGYTF. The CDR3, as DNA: TGCGCCAGCAGCGTGGACTTCACTGGCTACACCTTC.

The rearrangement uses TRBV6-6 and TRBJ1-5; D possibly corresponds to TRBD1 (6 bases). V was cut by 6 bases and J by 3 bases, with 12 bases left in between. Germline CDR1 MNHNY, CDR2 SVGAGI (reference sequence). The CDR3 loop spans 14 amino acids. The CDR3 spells CASSPGVFNQPQHF. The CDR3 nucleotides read TGTGCCAGCAGCCCAGGGGTGTTCAATCAGCCCCAGCATTTT.